The 2 T cell receptor beta chains given below trace back to one sample, sequenced in a study of vaccination and CD4 T cells after COVID-19. Each CDR3 protein gets one entry after TCRdb re-called the PCR reads with MiXCR. This sample yields about 15,000 distinct CDR3 sequences, of which 65% to 70% are seen a single time; approximately 1.1% belongs to the top ten. Sequenced material: CD4+ T cells from blood, taken after SARS-CoV-2 vaccination. These receptors were collected from a human donor who had recovered from COVID-19.

The chain recombines TRBV30 with TRBJ2-5; 11 bases fit TRBD2. CDR3 length equals 16 residues. V lost 0 bases and J lost 4; bases outside the gene matches: 7. Germline V lookup: CDR1 GTSNPN, CDR2 SVGIG (reference sequence). For the CDR3, the DNA is TGTGCCTGGAGTGTCCCCGCTAGCGGGAGGTTAGAGACCCAGTACTTC. Translated: CAWSVPASGRLETQYF.

This clonotype was recorded once. The chain joins TRBV20-1 to TRBJ2-7, with 7 bases matching TRBD2. Germline values: CDR1 DFQATT, CDR2 SNEGSKA (reference sequence). J lost 5 bases, V lost 3 bases, and 7 bases had no gene match. CDR3 length equals 13 residues. The CDR3 DNA is TGCAGTGCTAGCATTAAGGGGAGGGACGAGCAGTACTTC. Amino acids: CSASIKGRDEQYF.